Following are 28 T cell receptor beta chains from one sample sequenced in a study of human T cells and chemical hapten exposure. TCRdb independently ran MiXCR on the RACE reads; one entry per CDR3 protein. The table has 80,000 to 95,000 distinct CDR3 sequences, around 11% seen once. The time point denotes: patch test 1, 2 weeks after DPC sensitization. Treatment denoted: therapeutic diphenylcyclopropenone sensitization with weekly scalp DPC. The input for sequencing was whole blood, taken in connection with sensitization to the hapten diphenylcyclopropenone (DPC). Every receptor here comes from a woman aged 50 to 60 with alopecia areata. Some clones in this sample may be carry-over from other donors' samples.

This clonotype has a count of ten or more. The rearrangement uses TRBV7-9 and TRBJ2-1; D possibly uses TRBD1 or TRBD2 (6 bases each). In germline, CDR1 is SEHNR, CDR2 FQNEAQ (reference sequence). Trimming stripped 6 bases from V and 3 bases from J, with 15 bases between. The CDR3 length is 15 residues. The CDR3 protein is CASRLGGSGYNEQFF. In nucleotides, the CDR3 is TGTGCCAGCAGACTCGGGGGCAGTGGCTACAATGAGCAGTTCTTC.

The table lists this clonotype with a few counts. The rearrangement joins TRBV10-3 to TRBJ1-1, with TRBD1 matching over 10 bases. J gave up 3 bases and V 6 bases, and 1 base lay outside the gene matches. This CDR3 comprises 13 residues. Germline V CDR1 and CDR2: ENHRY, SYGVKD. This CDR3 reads CAIRGTGDTEAFF. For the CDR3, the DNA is TGTGCCATCAGAGGGACAGGGGACACTGAAGCTTTCTTT.

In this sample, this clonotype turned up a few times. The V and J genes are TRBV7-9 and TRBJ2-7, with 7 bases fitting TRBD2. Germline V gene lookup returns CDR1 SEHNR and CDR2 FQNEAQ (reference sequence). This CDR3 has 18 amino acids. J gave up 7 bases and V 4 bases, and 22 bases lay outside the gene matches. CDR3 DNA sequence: TGTGCCAGCAGCTCCCCTCAGAGGGACTACCAAGAAACCTGGGAGCAGTACTTC. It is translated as CASSSPQRDYQETWEQYF.

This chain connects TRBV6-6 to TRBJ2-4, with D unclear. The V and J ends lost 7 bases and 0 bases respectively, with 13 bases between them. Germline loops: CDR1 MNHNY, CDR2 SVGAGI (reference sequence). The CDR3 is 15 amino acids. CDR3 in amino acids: CASTPPSLAKNIQYF. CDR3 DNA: TGTGCCAGCACTCCCCCGTCACTAGCCAAAAACATTCAGTACTTC.

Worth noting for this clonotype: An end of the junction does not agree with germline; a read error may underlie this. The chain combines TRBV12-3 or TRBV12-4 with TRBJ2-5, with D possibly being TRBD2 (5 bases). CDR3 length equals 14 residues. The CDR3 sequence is CARSFLGKQETQYF. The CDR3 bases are TGTGCCAGAAGTTTCCTCGGGAAGCAAGAGACCCAGTACTTC.

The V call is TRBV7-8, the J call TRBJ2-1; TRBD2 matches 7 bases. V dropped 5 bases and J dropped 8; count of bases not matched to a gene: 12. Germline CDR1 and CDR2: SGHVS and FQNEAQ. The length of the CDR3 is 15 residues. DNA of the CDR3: TGTGCCAGCAGCCTAGGGAGGGAGACGGGGGATGAGCAGTTCTTC. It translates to CASSLGRETGDEQFF.

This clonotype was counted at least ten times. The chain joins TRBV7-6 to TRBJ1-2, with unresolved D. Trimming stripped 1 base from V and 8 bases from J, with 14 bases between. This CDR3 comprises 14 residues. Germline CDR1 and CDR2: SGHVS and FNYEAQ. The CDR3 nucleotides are TGTGCCAGCAGCTTAGGTGGCGGCCCTTTGGGCTACACCTTC. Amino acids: CASSLGGGPLGYTF.

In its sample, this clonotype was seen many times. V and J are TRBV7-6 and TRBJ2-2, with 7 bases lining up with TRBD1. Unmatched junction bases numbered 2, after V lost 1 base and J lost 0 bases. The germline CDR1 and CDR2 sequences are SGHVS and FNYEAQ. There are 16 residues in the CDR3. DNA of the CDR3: TGTGCCAGCAGCTTAGTGACAGGGCCGAACACCGGGGAGCTGTTTTTT. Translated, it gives CASSLVTGPNTGELFF.

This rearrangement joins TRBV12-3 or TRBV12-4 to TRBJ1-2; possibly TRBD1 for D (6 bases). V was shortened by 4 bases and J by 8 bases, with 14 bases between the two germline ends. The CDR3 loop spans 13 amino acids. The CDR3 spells CASSSQQGAGYTF. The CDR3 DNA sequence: TGTGCCAGCAGTTCCCAACAGGGAGCGGGCTACACCTTC.

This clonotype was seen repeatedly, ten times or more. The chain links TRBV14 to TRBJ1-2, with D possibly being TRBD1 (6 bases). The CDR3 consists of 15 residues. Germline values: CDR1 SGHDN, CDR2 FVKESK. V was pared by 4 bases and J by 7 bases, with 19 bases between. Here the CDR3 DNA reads TGTGCCAGCAGCCCCCAGACAGGACAAACAGCTGGCTACACCTTC. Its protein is CASSPQTGQTAGYTF.

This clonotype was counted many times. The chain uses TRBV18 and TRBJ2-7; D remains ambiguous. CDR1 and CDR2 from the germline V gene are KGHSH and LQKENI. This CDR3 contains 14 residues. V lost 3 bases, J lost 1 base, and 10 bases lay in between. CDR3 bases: TGTGCCAGCTCACCCTCCGGCAGTTCCTACGAGCAGTACTTC. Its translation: CASSPSGSSYEQYF. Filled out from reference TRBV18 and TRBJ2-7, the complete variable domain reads NAGVMQNPRHLVRRRGQEARLRCSPMKGHSHVYWYRQLPEEGLKFMVYLQKENIIDESGMPKERFSAEFPKEGPSILRIQQVVRGDSAAYFCASSPSGSSYEQYFGPGTRLTVT.

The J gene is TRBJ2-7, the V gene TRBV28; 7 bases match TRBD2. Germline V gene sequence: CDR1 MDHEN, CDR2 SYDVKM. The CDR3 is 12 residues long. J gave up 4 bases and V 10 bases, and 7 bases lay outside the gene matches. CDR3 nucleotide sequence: TGTGCCACTTCCCTCGGGGGGTACGAGCAGTACTTC. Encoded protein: CATSLGGYEQYF. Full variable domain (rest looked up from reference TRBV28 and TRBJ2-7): DVKVTQSSRYLVKRTGEKVFLECVQDMDHENMFWYRQDPGLGLRLIYFSYDVKMKEKGDIPEGYSVSREKKERFSLILESASTNQTSMYLCATSLGGYEQYFGPGTRLTVT.

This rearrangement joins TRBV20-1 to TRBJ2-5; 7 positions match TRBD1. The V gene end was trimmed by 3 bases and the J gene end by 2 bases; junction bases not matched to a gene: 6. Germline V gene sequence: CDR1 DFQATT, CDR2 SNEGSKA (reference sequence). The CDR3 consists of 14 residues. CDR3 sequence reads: CSARGEGAQETQYF. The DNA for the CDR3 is TGCAGTGCTAGGGGCGAGGGGGCTCAAGAGACCCAGTACTTC.

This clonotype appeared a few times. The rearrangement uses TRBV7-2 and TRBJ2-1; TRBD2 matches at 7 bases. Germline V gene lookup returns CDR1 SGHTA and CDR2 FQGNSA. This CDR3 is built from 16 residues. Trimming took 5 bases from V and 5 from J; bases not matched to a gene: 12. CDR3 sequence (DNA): TGTGCCAGCAGCCAGCAAGGACTAGGAAGAAACAATGAGCAGTTCTTC. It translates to CASSQQGLGRNNEQFF.

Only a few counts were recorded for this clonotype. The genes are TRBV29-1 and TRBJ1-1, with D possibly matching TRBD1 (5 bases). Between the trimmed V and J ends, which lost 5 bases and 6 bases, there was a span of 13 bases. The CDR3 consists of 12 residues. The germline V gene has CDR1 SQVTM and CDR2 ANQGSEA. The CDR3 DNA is TGCAGCGTTATTCAGGGTGTTGCTGAAGCTTTCTTT. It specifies CSVIQGVAEAFF.

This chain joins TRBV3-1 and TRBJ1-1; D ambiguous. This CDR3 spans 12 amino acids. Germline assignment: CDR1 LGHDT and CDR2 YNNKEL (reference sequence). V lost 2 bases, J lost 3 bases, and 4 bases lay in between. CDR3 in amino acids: CASSQLYTEAFF. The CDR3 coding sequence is TGTGCCAGCAGCCAATTATACACTGAAGCTTTCTTT.

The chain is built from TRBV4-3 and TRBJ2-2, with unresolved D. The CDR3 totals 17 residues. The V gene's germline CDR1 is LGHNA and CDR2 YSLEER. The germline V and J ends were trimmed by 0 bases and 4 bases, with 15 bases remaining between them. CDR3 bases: TGCGCCAGCAGCCAAGAGAATAGAATAGGTCCCACCGGGGAGCTGTTTTTT. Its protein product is CASSQENRIGPTGELFF.

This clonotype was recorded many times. The CDR3 DNA reads TGTGCCAGCAGCCAGGGACTGGGACGGCCCCAGCATTTT. As protein: CASSQGLGRPQHF. V is TRBV14 and J is TRBJ1-5; possibly TRBD1 for D (5 bases). The V gene's germline CDR1 is SGHDN and CDR2 FVKESK. V was trimmed by 3 bases and J by 9 bases, leaving 12 bases between them. This CDR3 comprises 13 residues. Full variable domain (outside the CDR3, taken from reference TRBV14 and TRBJ1-5): EAGVTQFPSHSVIEKGQTVTLRCDPISGHDNLYWYRRVMGKEIKFLLHFVKESKQDESGMPNNRFLAERTGGTYSTLKVQPAELEDSGVYFCASSQGLGRPQHFGDGTRLSIL.

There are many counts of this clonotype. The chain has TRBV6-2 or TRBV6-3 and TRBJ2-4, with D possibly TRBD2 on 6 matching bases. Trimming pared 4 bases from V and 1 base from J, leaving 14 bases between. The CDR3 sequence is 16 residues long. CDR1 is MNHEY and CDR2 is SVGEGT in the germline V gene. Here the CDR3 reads CASSFPSGGAKNIQYF. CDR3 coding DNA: TGTGCCAGCAGTTTCCCCTCCGGAGGGGCCAAAAACATTCAGTACTTC.

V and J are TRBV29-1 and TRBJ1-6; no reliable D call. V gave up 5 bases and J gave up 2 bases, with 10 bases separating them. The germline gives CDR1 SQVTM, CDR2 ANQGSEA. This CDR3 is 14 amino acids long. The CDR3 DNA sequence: TGCAGCGTTTTCGTTTGGGCCTATAATTCACCCCTCCACTTT. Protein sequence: CSVFVWAYNSPLHF. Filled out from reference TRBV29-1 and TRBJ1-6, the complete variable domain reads SAVISQKPSRDICQRGTSLTIQCQVDSQVTMMFWYRQQPGQSLTLIATANQGSEATYESGFVIDKFPISRPNLTFSTLTVSNMSPEDSSIYLCSVFVWAYNSPLHFGNGTRLTVT.

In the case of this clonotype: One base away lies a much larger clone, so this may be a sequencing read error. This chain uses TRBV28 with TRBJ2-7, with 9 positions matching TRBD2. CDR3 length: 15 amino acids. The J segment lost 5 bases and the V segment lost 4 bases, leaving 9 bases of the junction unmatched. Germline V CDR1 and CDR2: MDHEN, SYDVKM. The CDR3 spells CASSYQREARDEQYF. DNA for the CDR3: TGTGCCAGCAGTTATCAGCGGGAGGCTCGGGACGAGCAGTACTTC.

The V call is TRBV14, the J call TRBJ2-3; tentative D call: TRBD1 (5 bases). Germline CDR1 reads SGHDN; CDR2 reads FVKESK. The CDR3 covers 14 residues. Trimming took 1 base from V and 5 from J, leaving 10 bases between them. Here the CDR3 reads CASSQVMGQDTQYF. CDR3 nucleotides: TGTGCCAGCAGCCAAGTTATGGGGCAAGATACGCAGTATTTT.

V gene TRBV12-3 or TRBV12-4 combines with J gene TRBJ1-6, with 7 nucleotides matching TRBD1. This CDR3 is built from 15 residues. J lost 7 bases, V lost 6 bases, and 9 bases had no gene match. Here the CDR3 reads CASRNRGVYNSPLHF. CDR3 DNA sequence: TGTGCCAGCAGAAACAGGGGCGTGTACAATTCACCCCTCCACTTT.

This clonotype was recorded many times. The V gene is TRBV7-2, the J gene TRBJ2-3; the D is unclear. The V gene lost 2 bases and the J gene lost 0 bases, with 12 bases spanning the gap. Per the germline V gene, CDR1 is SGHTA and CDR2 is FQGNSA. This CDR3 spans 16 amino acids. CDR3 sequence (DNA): TGTGCCAGCAGCTTATGGGGTTCATCTAGCACAGATACGCAGTATTTT. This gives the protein CASSLWGSSSTDTQYF.

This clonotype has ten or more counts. CDR3 amino acids: CASSPGVASYNSPLHF. CDR3 in DNA: TGTGCCAGCAGCCCCGGTGTAGCCTCCTATAATTCACCCCTCCACTTT. The chain is built from TRBV7-2 and TRBJ1-6, with D unclear. Germline assignment: CDR1 SGHTA and CDR2 FQGNSA. Deletions cut 5 bases from V and 0 bases from J, with 11 bases between. The CDR3 sequence is 16 residues long.

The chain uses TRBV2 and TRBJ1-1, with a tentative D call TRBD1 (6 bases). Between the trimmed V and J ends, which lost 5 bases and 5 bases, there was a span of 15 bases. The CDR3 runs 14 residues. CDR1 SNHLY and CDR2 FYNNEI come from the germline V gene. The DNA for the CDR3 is TGTGCCAGCAGTCTAAACAGGGTTGGGACTGAAGCTTTCTTT. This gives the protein CASSLNRVGTEAFF.

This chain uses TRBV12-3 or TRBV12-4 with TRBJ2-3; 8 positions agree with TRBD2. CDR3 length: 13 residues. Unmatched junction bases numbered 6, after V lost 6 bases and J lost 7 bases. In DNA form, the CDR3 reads TGTGCCAGCAGAGTGACTAGCGACCATACGCAGTATTTT. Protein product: CASRVTSDHTQYF.

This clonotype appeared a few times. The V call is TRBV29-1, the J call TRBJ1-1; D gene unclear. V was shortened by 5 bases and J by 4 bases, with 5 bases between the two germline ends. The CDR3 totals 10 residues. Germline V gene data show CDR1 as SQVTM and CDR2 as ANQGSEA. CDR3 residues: CSVRVTEAFF. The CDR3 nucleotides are TGCAGCGTTAGAGTCACTGAAGCTTTCTTT.